This TCR beta chain appears in the sequencing data of a study of T cell responses to AZD1222 COVID-19 vaccine. Measured with immunoSEQ multiplex PCR; TCRdb has only the in-frame clones, and not every one. The data contain around 94,000 clones, roughly 85% of them singletons. As to this clone: Its antigen remains unknown.

Trimming left V 0 bases short and J 8 bases short, with 17 bases between. The germline CDR1 and CDR2 sequences are ENHRY and SYGVKD. This CDR3 contains 16 residues. Study results and caveats: Vaccine-associated CD4 TCRs ranged over spike, dominating at 160-218 and 743-854. It was only after the peak T cell response that any repertoires were sampled. Elevations in Spike-specific TCR breadth and depth followed administration of two AZD1222 doses.

Second doses that came at about 4 or about 12 weeks were put together. The input for sequencing was peripheral blood, taken 28 days after the second AZD1222 dose. The chain has TRBV10-3 and TRBJ2-1; D may be TRBD2 (6 bases). This clonotype originated in an adult who received the AZD1222 COVID-19 vaccine. The CDR3 DNA reads TGTGCCATCAGTGAGTCGCTCAGGGAGGCGAGGTATGAGCAGTTCTTC. Its protein product is CAISESLREARYEQFF.